The entry below gives a single T cell receptor (beta chain) sequence along with its context. What it binds is not known. The source of the sample is a study of Ad26.COV2.S vaccination and SARS-CoV-2 variants. CDR3 size: 14 residues. V lost 4 bases, J lost 2 bases, and 12 bases lay in between. CDR1 MNHEY and CDR2 SMNVEV come from the germline V gene (reference sequence). Findings and limits, study-wide: The authors reported substantial breadth in spike-specific CD8+ and CD4+ T cell responses after vaccination.

Clones were read by immunoSEQ multiplex PCR, and TCRdb kept only the in-frame ones, dropping some. The profile shows about 680,000 clones, around 90% of them singletons. Treatment: some 20 received Ad26.COV2.S at low or high dose, single or two shots; 5 received placebo; per-sample allocation not given. The study sampled participants on day 63 after the first vaccine or placebo injection. The receptor was isolated from a person aged 18 to 65 who received the Ad26.COV2.S COVID-19 vaccine or a placebo. J is TRBJ2-7 and V is TRBV27; the D is unclear. The material sequenced was peripheral blood, taken in a trial of Ad26.COV2.S vaccine versus placebo. CDR3 coding DNA: TGTGCCAGCAGTTATAGGGCCGACACCTACGAGCAGTACTTC. Protein: CASSYRADTYEQYF.